Below are 14 T cell receptor beta chains sequenced from a single sample in a study of STAT3 mutations in large granular lymphocyte leukemia. These TCRs' antigens remain unknown. Study-wide results and caveats: Every T-LGLL patient had at least one immunodominant TCRbeta clonotype.

Profiled with immunoSEQ multiplex PCR; TCRdb holds only in-frame clones, not every one. The data hold 40,000 to 50,000 clones, with 80% to 85% observed a single time. The sample comprised PBMCs. All receptors derive from a human donor with T large granular lymphocyte leukemia. Some clones in this sample may be carry-over from other donors' samples.

This clone was observed once. The chain carries TRBV7-2 and TRBJ2-7; D gene unclear. The CDR3 sequence is 13 residues long. Germline-derived CDR1 and CDR2 are SGHTA and FQGNSA. Trimming stripped 3 bases from V and 5 bases from J, with 11 bases between. The CDR3 DNA is TGTGCCAGCAGCTTTCGAAGGGTCGACGAGCAGTACTTC. This encodes CASSFRRVDEQYF.

The chain combines TRBV5-1 with TRBJ2-2; 7 bases fit TRBD2. CDR3 length: 15 amino acids. CDR1 and CDR2 (germline): SGHRS, YFSETQ. V was clipped by 3 bases and J by 5 bases; unmatched bases: 7. The CDR3 bases are TGCGCCAGCAGCTGGGACGGACTAGAGACCGGGGAGCTGTTTTTT. This gives the protein CASSWDGLETGELFF. Full variable domain (remainder filled in from reference TRBV5-1 and TRBJ2-2): KAGVTQTPRYLIKTRGQQVTLSCSPISGHRSVSWYQQTPGQGLQFLFEYFSETQRNKGNFPGRFSGRQFSNSRSEMNVSTLELGDSALYLCASSWDGLETGELFFGEGSRLTVL.

DNA of the CDR3: TGTGCCAGCAGTTACAGGTCAGAGGGGTCTTACGAGCAGTACTTC. It translates to CASSYRSEGSYEQYF. The V and J genes are TRBV6-5 and TRBJ2-7, with D possibly called TRBD1 or TRBD2 (5 bases each). With 2 bases removed from V and 4 bases from J, the gap between germline ends came to 15 bases. The CDR3 spans 15 residues. Germline V gene sequence: CDR1 MNHEY, CDR2 SVGAGI.

The V call is TRBV19, the J call TRBJ1-1; 7 bases match TRBD1. The CDR3 is 14 residues long. With V trimmed by 1 base and J by 5 bases, 4 bases remained unmatched. The germline CDR1 and CDR2 sequences are LNHDA and SQIVND (reference sequence). This chain's CDR3 is CASSIGQGRTEAFF. For the CDR3, the DNA is TGTGCCAGTAGTATAGGACAGGGAAGAACTGAAGCTTTCTTT.

This chain connects TRBV4-2 to TRBJ1-5; no clear D gene. V was shortened by 1 base and J by 5 bases, with 3 bases between the two germline ends. This CDR3 has 12 amino acids. Per the germline V gene, CDR1 is LGHNA and CDR2 is YNFKEQ. The CDR3 reads CASSQGHQPQHF. DNA of the CDR3: TGTGCCAGCAGCCAAGGTCATCAGCCCCAGCATTTT.

The chain recombines TRBV5-6 with TRBJ1-6; no firm D call. Per germline, CDR1 SGHDT and CDR2 YYEEEE. Trimming took 0 bases from V and 5 from J, leaving 6 bases between them. There are 14 residues in the CDR3. CDR3 amino acids: CASSLAQNNSPLHF. The CDR3 DNA sequence: TGTGCCAGCAGCTTGGCACAGAATAATTCACCCCTCCACTTT.

The chain carries TRBV4-2 and TRBJ2-2; 10 nucleotides match TRBD2. The CDR3 covers 17 residues. Germline values: CDR1 LGHNA, CDR2 YNFKEQ. Losses at the gene ends were 1 base for V and 1 base for J; bases not matched to a gene: 3. The DNA of the CDR3 is TGTGCCAGCAGCCAAGGGACTAGCGGCGGGAACACCGGGGAGCTGTTTTTT. Translation: CASSQGTSGGNTGELFF.

This clone appeared many times. The V gene is TRBV5-1, the J gene TRBJ1-2, with TRBD1 matching over 8 bases. This CDR3 spans 14 amino acids. CDR1 is SGHRS, CDR2 YFSETQ, per germline. The V and J ends lost 4 bases and 8 bases, in that order; junction bases with no gene match: 10. The CDR3 loop is CASSPGQGMSGYTF. CDR3 bases: TGCGCCAGCAGCCCTGGACAGGGAATGAGCGGCTACACCTTC.

This chain connects TRBV6-5 to TRBJ2-2, with a possible D match to TRBD2 (5 bases). This CDR3 has 16 amino acids. V lost 3 bases to trimming and J lost 2 bases, with 13 bases between them. Looked up from germline, CDR1 is MNHEY and CDR2 is SVGAGI. CDR3 DNA: TGTGCCAGCAGTTATTGGCGGGTCCAAAACACCGGGGAGCTGTTTTTT. Translating it yields CASSYWRVQNTGELFF.

The chain recombines TRBV10-3 with TRBJ1-1; maybe TRBD1 (6 bases). The germline V gene has CDR1 ENHRY and CDR2 SYGVKD. This CDR3 comprises 12 residues. Trimming left V 10 bases short and J 1 base short, with 10 bases between. CDR3: CASQGRNTEAFF. The DNA of the CDR3 is TGTGCCAGTCAGGGGAGGAACACTGAAGCTTTCTTT.

V is TRBV27 and J is TRBJ1-1, with 7 bases identical to TRBD1. This CDR3 comprises 15 residues. CDR1 and CDR2 from the germline V gene are MNHEY and SMNVEV (reference sequence). Germline trimming cut 5 bases from V and 1 base from J; bases unmatched to any gene: 7. CDR3 amino acids: CASSPITGANTEAFF. In nucleotides, the CDR3 is TGTGCCAGCAGTCCTATAACAGGGGCGAACACTGAAGCTTTCTTT.

The chain recombines TRBV4-3 with TRBJ1-3; D is unclear. V was pared by 0 bases and J by 0 bases, with 9 bases between. This CDR3 contains 16 residues. The germline gives CDR1 LGHNA, CDR2 YSLEER. The CDR3 region has the DNA TGCGCCAGCAGCCAAGAGGTGCGGTCCTCTGGAAACACCATATATTTT. Protein sequence: CASSQEVRSSGNTIYF.

This rearrangement joins TRBV18 to TRBJ2-1; D unclear. Germline V gives CDR1 KGHSH, CDR2 LQKENI. This CDR3 region has 14 residues. V was clipped by 2 bases and J by 5 bases, with 10 bases between them. This CDR3 is CASSPRESNNEQFF. CDR3 sequence (DNA): TGTGCCAGCTCACCAAGAGAGAGTAACAATGAGCAGTTCTTC. The full variable domain, rest sourced from reference TRBV18 and TRBJ2-1, is NAGVMQNPRHLVRRRGQEARLRCSPMKGHSHVYWYRQLPEEGLKFMVYLQKENIIDESGMPKERFSAEFPKEGPSILRIQQVVRGDSAAYFCASSPRESNNEQFFGPGTRLTVL.

V gene TRBV5-1 combines with J gene TRBJ2-3; D gene ambiguous. This CDR3 contains 14 residues. Germline V gene sequence: CDR1 SGHRS, CDR2 YFSETQ. Trimming took 3 bases from V and 4 from J, leaving 12 bases between them. Written as DNA, the CDR3 is TGCGCCAGCAGCTCCGGGTCCATCGCAGATACGCAGTATTTT. Translated: CASSSGSIADTQYF.